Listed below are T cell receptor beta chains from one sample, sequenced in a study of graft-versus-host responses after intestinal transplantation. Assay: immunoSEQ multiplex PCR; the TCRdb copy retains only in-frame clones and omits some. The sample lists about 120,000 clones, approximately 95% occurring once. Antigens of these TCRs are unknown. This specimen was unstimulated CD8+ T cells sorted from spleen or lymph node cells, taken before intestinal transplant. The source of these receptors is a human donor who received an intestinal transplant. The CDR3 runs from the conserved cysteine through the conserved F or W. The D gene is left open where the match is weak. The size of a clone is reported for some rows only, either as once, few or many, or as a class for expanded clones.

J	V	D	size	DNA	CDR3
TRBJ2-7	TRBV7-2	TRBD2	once	TGTGCCAGCAGCACCGGGACTAGCGGATACTACGAGCAGTACTTC	CASSTGTSGYYEQYF
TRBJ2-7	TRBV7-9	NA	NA	TGTGCCAGCGGGCAGGGGCGCTACGAGCAGTACTTC	CASGQGRYEQYF
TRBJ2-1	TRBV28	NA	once	TGTGCCAGCAGTTTATCAGGAGGGGTCGCCGAGCAGTTCTTC	CASSLSGGVAEQFF
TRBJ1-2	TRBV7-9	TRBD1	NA	TGTGCCAGCAGCTTAGCGGGGACAGGGGTTGACTATGGCTACACCTTC	CASSLAGTGVDYGYTF
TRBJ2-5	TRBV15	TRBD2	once	TGTGCCACCGCTAGGCTAGCGGGAGGCGAAGAGACCCAGTACTTC	CATARLAGGEETQYF
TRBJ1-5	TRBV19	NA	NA	TGTGCCAGTAGCTCACAGGGATCGAATAGTCAGCCCCAGCATTTT	CASSSQGSNSQPQHF
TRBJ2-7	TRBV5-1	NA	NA	TGCGCCAGCAGCTTGGCTCTCTCCTACGAGCAGTACTTC	CASSLALSYEQYF
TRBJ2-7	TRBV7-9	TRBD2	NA	TGTGCCAGCCATTCGGGAGGAGGCGAGCAGTACTTC	CASHSGGGEQYF
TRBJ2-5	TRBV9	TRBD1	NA	TGTGCCAGCGGGTACTCATTGGACAGGACGCAAGAGACCCAGTACTTC	CASGYSLDRTQETQYF
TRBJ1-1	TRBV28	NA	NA	TGTGCCAGCAGACCCTGGGGGAACACTGAAGCTTTCTTT	CASRPWGNTEAFF
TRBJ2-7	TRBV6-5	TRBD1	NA	TGTGCCAGTGGGGGGACAGGGACGTACTACGAGCAGTACTTC	CASGGTGTYYEQYF
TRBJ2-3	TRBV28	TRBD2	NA	TGTGCCACCCAGCGGGGCCTATCAGATACGCAGTATTTT	CATQRGLSDTQYF
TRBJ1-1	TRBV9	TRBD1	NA	TGTGCCAGCAGCGAGGACAGGGGCGGGTGGGACACTGAAGCTTTCTTT	CASSEDRGGWDTEAFF
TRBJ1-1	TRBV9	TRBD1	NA	TGTGCCAGCAGCGTAGGGGGACAGACTGAAGCTTTCTTT	CASSVGGQTEAFF
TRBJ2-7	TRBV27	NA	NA	TGTGCCAGCAGCCTAGGGCGGGCCTCCTACGAGCAGTACTTC	CASSLGRASYEQYF
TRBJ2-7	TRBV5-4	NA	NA	TGTGCCAGCAGCTTTTCTCGGGCATACGAGCAGTACTTC	CASSFSRAYEQYF
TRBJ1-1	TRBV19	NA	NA	TGTGCCAGTAGTAGGGGCAGTGCCACTGAAGCTTTCTTT	CASSRGSATEAFF
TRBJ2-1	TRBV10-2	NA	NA	TGCGCCAGCAGTGAGTCAGGTCCCAATGAGCAGTTCTTC	CASSESGPNEQFF
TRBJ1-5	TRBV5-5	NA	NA	TGTGCCAGCAGCTTGGATCCCGACTTGGGTCAGCCCCAGCATTTT	CASSLDPDLGQPQHF
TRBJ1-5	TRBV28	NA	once	TGTGCCAGCAGCTCGACGAATAGCAATCAGCCCCAGCATTTT	CASSSTNSNQPQHF
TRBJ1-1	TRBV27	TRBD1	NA	TGTGCCAGCAGTATCGACAGGGTAGTGAGCACTGAAGCTTTCTTT	CASSIDRVVSTEAFF
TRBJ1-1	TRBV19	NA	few	TGTGCCAGTAGTCATGGACACGACGAAGCTTTCTTT	CASSHGHDEAFF
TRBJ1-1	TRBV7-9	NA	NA	TGTGCCAGCAGCTTATCGGACACTGAAGCTTTCTTT	CASSLSDTEAFF
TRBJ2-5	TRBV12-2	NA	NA	TGTGCAAGTCGCTTAGCCGACAGGGGCCAAGAGACCCAGTACTTC	CASRLADRGQETQYF
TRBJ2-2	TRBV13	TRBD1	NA	TGTGCCAGCAGCTTAGGTAGGACCGGACAGGGCCCCACCGGGGAGCTGTTTTTT	CASSLGRTGQGPTGELFF
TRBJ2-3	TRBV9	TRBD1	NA	TGTGCCAGCAGCGTGCAGGGGGCGGAGGCAGATACGCAGTATTTT	CASSVQGAEADTQYF
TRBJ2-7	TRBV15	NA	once	TGTGCCACCAGTCGACTAGGCTACGAGCAGTACTTC	CATSRLGYEQYF
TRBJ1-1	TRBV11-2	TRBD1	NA	TGTGCCAGCAGCCTCCGACAGGGGGTACTATCGAACACTGAAGCTTTCTTT	CASSLRQGVLSNTEAFF
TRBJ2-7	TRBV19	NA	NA	TGTGCCAGTAGTATAGCCTGGGAGGACGAGCAGTACTTC	CASSIAWEDEQYF
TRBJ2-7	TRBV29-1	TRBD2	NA	TGCAGCGTTGACGGGACTAGGTGGGACGAGCAGTACTTC	CSVDGTRWDEQYF
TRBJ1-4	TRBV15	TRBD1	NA	TGTGCCACCCATTCGACAGGGCGCCAGGCTAATGAAAAACTGTTTTTT	CATHSTGRQANEKLFF
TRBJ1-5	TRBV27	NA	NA	TGTGCCAGCAGTTTTAATTGGCCTTCTCAGCCCCAGCATTTT	CASSFNWPSQPQHF
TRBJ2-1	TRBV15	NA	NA	TGTGCCACCAGCAGGACTGGAGGATCCTACAATGAGCAGTTCTTC	CATSRTGGSYNEQFF
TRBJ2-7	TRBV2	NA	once	TGTGCCAGCAGTGACGACCCAAGGGAGAACGAGCAGTACTTC	CASSDDPRENEQYF
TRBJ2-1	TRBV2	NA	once	TGTGCCAGCACCTCTCGGGGTGAGCAGTTCTTC	CASTSRGEQFF
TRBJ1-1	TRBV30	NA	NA	TGTGCCTGGAGGGGGGGATCAGATGAAGCTTTCTTT	CAWRGGSDEAFF
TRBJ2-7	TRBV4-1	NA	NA	TGCGCCAGCAGCCGGATGGAAGGCGGCTCCGACGAGCAGTACTTC	CASSRMEGGSDEQYF
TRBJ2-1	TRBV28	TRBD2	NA	TGTGCCAGCAGTCTACTAACTAGCGGGAGTATCTATGAGCAGTTCTTC	CASSLLTSGSIYEQFF
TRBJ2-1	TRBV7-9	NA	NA	TGTGCCAGCAGCCTCCCCCTCAGTGGGCTGGGCAATGAGCAGTTCTTC	CASSLPLSGLGNEQFF
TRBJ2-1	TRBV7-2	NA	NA	TGTGCCAGCAGCTTCTCGGGACTCCCCTCCGATGAGCAGTTCTTC	CASSFSGLPSDEQFF
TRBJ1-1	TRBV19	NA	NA	TGTGCCAGTAAGAGAGGTTACACTGAAGCTTTCTTT	CASKRGYTEAFF
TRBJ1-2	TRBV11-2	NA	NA	TGTGCCAGCAGCGATCCGGGACGCCTCTACACCTTC	CASSDPGRLYTF
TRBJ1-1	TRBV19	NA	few	TGTGCCAGTAGTATAGGGAGGGGGGAAGCTTTCTTT	CASSIGRGEAFF
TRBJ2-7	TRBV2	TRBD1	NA	TGTGCCAGCAGTGAAGAACAGGGGCAAGCCTACGAGCAGTACTTC	CASSEEQGQAYEQYF
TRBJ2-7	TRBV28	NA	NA	TGTGCCAGCAGTTTTGAAGGATTTGCCTACGAGCAGTACTTC	CASSFEGFAYEQYF
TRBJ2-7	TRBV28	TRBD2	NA	TGTGCCAGCAGTTTCGGGACTAGCGGGAGGTTACATTACGAGCAGTACTTC	CASSFGTSGRLHYEQYF
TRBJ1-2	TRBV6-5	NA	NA	TGTGCCAGCAGAGTTGGGGGTGGCTACACCTTC	CASRVGGGYTF
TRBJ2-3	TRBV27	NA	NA	TGTGCCAGCAGTTACGGCGTGACGGGCACAGATACGCAGTATTTT	CASSYGVTGTDTQYF
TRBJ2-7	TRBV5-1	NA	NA	TGCGCCAGCAGCTTGGCCAGGGTCTACGAGCAGTACTTC	CASSLARVYEQYF
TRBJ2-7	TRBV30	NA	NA	TGTGCCTGGCACTTGAATTCCTACGAGCAGTACTTC	CAWHLNSYEQYF
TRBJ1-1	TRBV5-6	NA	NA	TGTGCCAGCAGCATGACAGAATACACTGAAGCTTTCTTT	CASSMTEYTEAFF
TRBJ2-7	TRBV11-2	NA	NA	TGTGCCAGCAGCTTAGAGGCAGGGCCGTCCTACGAGCAGTACTTC	CASSLEAGPSYEQYF
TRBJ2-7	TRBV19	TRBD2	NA	TGTGCCAGTAGTATAGTTCCGGGAGGAGGTGAGCAGTACTTC	CASSIVPGGGEQYF
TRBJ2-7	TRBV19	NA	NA	TGTGCCAGTAGTATTGGAGGGGCCTCCTACGAGCAGTACTTC	CASSIGGASYEQYF
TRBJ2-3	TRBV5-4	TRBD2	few	TGTGCCAGCAGTCCTAGCGGGAGCGTAGATACGCAGTATTTT	CASSPSGSVDTQYF